Below, one T cell receptor (beta chain) is given with its context. As yet, its antigen is unknown. The data originate from a study of OX40 agonist ivuxolimab in advanced cancers. Whole-study context: The dose-escalation group included hepatocellular carcinoma, melanoma, renal cell carcinoma and head and neck cancer. Study-wide results and limits: Average numbers of expanded clones were greater in CD8+ T cells than in CD4+.

Clones were sequenced by immunoSEQ multiplex PCR, and TCRdb holds only the in-frame ones, with some missing. The table shows 37,000 or so clones, with roughly nine tenths occurring only once. There are 15 residues in the CDR3. CDR1 is MDHEN, CDR2 SYDVKM, per germline. J lost 8 bases, V lost 7 bases, and 12 bases had no gene match. The sample in question was CD4+ or CD8+ T cells sorted from blood, obtained in a trial of the OX40 agonist ivuxolimab. This chain joins TRBV28 and TRBJ2-1; the match to TRBD2 covers 9 bases. This TCR derives from an adult with an advanced solid tumor such as melanoma, head and neck, liver or kidney cancer. For the CDR3, the DNA is TGTGCCAGCACGACTAGCGGTCCAGCAAGGGATGAGCAGTTCTTC. Its translation: CASTTSGPARDEQFF.